This T cell receptor (beta chain) was identified in a study of blood T cell repertoires in COVID-19. This clone was seen once. Germline V gene lookup returns CDR1 LGHDT and CDR2 YNNKEL (reference sequence). This CDR3 is built from 15 residues. V was pared by 4 bases and J by 0 bases, with 5 bases of the junction left unmatched. The table came from immunoSEQ multiplex PCR; TCRdb's copy has only in-frame clones and leaves some out. This table holds 200,000 to 250,000 clones, approximately 88% found once. The TCR was taken from a woman in her thirties who had been exposed to COVID-19. Sample: PBMCs or T cells enriched from blood (not recorded which). The chain couples TRBV3-1 (or the pseudogene TRBV3-2) to TRBJ1-2, with 7 bases lining up with TRBD1. The CDR3 DNA is TGTGCCAGCAGCCTAGGGACAGTTACTAACTATGGCTACACCTTC. Translation: CASSLGTVTNYGYTF.